This is a list of T cell receptor beta chains from one sample in a study of early T cells in non-severe SARS-CoV-2 infection. Each CDR3 protein gets one entry after TCRdb re-called the 5' RACE reads with MiXCR. This table has around 62,000 distinct CDR3 sequences, 4.9% appearing once. Source material: whole blood. The receptors stem from an adult who was a healthcare worker with PCR-confirmed SARS-CoV-2 infection or an uninfected control (not recorded which). Both conserved end residues are part of each CDR3. The D gene is left open where the match is weak. Clone sizes are given selectively: once, few, many, or a class where the clone is expanded.

cdr3_nt cdr3_aa v_call d_call clone_size j_call
TGTGCCAGCAGCCCCTCTATGTGGACGGGGAACACCGGGGAGCTGTTTTTT CASSPSMWTGNTGELFF TRBV7-9 NA few TRBJ2-2
TGCGCCAGCAGCCAAGAAAAGACCGGGGAGCTGTTTTTT CASSQEKTGELFF TRBV4-1 NA many TRBJ2-2
TGCAGTGCTAGAGATCGGGCCGAAGGATTTTACGAGCAGTACTTC CSARDRAEGFYEQYF TRBV20-1 NA many TRBJ2-7
TGCGCCAGCAGCGGAACAGGGCAGAGGGAAAAACTGTTTTTT CASSGTGQREKLFF TRBV5-1 NA few TRBJ1-4
TGCGCCAGCAGGGCCAACGCAGAAAATACCTACGAGCAGTACTTC CASRANAENTYEQYF TRBV5-1 NA many TRBJ2-7
TGTGCCAGCAGCCAAGTTGGTGGACTAGCGGGAAACCCCGATGAGCAGTTCTTC CASSQVGGLAGNPDEQFF TRBV3-1 TRBD2 many TRBJ2-1
TGCAGCGCCCTCGAGGGAGGTCGGACTGAAGCTTTCTTT CSALEGGRTEAFF TRBV29-1 NA few TRBJ1-1
TGTGCCAGCAGCCGTGCCTACAGGGGGCCTAATGAAAAACTGTTTTTT CASSRAYRGPNEKLFF TRBV5-5 TRBD1 few TRBJ1-4
TGCGCCAGCAGCCCTTGGACAGGGGGCAACACTGAAGCTTTCTTT CASSPWTGGNTEAFF TRBV5-1 TRBD1 many TRBJ1-1
TGTGCCAACAGGGGCGAGACGGTGAACACTGAAGCTTTCTTT CANRGETVNTEAFF TRBV24-1 TRBD1 NA TRBJ1-1